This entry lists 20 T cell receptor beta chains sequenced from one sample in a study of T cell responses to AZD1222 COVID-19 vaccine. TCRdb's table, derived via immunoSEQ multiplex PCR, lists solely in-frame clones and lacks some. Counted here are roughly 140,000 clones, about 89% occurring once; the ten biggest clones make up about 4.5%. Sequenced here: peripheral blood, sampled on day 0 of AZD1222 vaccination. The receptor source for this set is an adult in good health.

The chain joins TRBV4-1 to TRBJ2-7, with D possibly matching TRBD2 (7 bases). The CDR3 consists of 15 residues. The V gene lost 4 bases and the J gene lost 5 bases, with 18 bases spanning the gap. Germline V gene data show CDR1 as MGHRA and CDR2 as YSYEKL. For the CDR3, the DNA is TGCGCCAGCAGCCCAAGGACTAGAGGGGGTAACGAGCAGTACTTC. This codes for CASSPRTRGGNEQYF.

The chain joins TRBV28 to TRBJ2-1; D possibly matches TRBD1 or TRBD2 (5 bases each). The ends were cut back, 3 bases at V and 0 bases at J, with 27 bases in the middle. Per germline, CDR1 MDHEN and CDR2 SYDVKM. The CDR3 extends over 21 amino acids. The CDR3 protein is CASSFPISWDHTLSSYNEQFF. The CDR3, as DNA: TGTGCCAGCAGTTTCCCGATTAGTTGGGACCATACTTTAAGCTCCTACAATGAGCAGTTCTTC.

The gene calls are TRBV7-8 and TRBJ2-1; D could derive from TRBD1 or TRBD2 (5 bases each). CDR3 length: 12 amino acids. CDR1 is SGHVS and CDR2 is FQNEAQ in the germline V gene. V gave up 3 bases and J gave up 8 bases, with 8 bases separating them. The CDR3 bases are TGTGCCAGCAGCTTGGGGGTAGATGAGCAGTTCTTC. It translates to CASSLGVDEQFF. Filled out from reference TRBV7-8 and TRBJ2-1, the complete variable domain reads GAGVSQSPRYKVAKRGQDVALRCDPISGHVSLFWYQQALGQGPEFLTYFQNEAQLDKSGLPSDRFFAERPEGSVSTLKIQRTQQEDSAVYLCASSLGVDEQFFGPGTRLTVL.

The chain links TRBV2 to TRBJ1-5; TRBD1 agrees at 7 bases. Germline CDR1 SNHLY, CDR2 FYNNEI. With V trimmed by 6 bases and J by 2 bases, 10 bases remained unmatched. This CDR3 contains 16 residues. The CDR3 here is CASSLRTGFGNQPQHF. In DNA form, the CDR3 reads TGTGCCAGCAGCCTCCGGACAGGATTTGGCAATCAGCCCCAGCATTTT.

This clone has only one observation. CDR3 DNA: TGTGCCAGCAGTTACGGACAGGGGACCTTTCAGTACTTC. Its protein product is CASSYGQGTFQYF. The rearrangement uses TRBV6-5 and TRBJ2-4; TRBD1 aligns across 9 bases. The trim removed 2 bases at V and 11 bases at J, leaving 4 bases unmatched. The CDR3 runs 13 residues. Germline values: CDR1 MNHEY, CDR2 SVGAGI.

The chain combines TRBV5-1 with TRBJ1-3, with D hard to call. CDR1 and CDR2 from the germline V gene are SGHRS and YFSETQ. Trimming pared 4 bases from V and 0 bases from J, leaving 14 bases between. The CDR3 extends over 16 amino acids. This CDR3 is CASSTGSINSGNTIYF. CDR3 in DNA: TGCGCCAGCAGCACGGGATCCATAAACTCTGGAAACACCATATATTTT.

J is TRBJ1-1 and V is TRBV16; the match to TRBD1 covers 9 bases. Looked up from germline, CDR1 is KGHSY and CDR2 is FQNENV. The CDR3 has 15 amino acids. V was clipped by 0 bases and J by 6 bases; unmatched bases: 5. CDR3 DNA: TGTGCCAGCAGCCAATCGACAGGGGGTGGAGCTGAAGCTTTCTTT. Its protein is CASSQSTGGGAEAFF.

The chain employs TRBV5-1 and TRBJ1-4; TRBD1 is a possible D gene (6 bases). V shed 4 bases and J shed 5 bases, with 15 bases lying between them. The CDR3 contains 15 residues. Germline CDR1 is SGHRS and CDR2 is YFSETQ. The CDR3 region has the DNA TGCGCCAGCAGCCAGATAGGGCAGGGGAATGAAAAACTGTTTTTT. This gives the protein CASSQIGQGNEKLFF.

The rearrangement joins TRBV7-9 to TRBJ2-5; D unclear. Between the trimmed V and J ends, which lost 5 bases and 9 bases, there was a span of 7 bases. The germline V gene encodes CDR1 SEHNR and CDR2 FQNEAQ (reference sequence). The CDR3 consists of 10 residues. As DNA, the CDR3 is TGTGCCAGCAGCCCCCAGCCCCAGTACTTC. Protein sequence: CASSPQPQYF.

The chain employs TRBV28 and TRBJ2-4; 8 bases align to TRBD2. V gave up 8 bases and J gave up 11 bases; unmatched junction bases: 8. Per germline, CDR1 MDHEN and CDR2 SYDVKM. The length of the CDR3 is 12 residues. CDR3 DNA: TGTGCCAGCTGGGGTAGCGGGATTTTTCAGTACTTC. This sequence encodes CASWGSGIFQYF.

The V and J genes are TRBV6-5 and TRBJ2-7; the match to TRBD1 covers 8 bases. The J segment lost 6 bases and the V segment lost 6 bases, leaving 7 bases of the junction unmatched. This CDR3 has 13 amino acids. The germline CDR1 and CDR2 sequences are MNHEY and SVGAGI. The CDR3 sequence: CASSPRTGLEQYF. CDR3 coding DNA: TGTGCCAGCAGCCCCCGGACAGGGCTCGAGCAGTACTTC.

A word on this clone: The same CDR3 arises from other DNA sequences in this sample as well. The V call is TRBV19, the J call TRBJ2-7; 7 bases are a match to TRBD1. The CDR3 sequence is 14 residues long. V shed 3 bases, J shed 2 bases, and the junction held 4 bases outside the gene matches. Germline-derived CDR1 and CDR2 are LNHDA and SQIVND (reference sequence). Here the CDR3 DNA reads TGTGCCAGTAGTATCCGGGACAGTCCCTACGAGCAGTACTTC. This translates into CASSIRDSPYEQYF.

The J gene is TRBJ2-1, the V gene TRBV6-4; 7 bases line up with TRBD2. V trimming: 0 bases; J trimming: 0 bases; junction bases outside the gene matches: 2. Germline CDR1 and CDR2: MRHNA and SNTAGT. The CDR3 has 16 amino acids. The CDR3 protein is CASSDSGEGSYNEQFF. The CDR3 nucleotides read TGTGCCAGCAGTGACTCGGGGGAGGGCTCCTACAATGAGCAGTTCTTC.

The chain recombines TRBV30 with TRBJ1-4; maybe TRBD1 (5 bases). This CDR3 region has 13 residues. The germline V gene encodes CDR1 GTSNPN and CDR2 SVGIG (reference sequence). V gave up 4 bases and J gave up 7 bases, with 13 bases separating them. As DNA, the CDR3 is TGTGCCTGGAACCGGGACCGAAGTGAAAAACTGTTTTTT. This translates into CAWNRDRSEKLFF.

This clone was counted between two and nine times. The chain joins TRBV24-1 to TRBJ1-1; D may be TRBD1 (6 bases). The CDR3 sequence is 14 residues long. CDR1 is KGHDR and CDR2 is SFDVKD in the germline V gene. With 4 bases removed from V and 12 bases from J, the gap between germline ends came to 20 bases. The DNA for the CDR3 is TGTGCCACCAGTGAAATACCGGGACAAATAACAACTTTCTTT. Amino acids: CATSEIPGQITTFF.

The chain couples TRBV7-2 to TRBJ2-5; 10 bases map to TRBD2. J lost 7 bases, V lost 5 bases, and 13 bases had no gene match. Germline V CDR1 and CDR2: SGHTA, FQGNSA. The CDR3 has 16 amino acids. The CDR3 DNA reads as TGTGCCAGCAGCCCAGGACTAGCGGCCGGGTGGGGGACCCAGTACTTC. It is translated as CASSPGLAAGWGTQYF.

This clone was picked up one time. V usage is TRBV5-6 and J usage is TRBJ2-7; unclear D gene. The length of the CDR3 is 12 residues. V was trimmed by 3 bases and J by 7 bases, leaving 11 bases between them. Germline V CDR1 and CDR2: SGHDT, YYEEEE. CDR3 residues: CASSWHTGEQYF. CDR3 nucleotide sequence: TGTGCCAGCAGCTGGCATACCGGTGAGCAGTACTTC.

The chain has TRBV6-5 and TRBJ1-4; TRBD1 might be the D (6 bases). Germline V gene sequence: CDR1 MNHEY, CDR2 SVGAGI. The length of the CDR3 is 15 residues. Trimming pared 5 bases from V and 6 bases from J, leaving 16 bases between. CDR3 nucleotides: TGTGCCAGCAGTAGAAGTCAGGGGATGGATGAAAAACTGTTTTTT. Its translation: CASSRSQGMDEKLFF.

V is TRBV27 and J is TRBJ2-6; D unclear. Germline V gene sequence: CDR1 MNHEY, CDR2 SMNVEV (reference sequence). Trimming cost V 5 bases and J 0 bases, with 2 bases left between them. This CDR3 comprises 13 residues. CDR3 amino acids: CASSVSGANVLTF. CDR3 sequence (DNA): TGTGCCAGCAGTGTCTCTGGGGCCAACGTCCTGACTTTC. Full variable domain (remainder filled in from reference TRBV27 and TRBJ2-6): EAQVTQNPRYLITVTGKKLTVTCSQNMNHEYMSWYRQDPGLGLRQIYYSMNVEVTDKGDVPEGYKVSRKEKRNFPLILESPSPNQTSLYFCASSVSGANVLTFGAGSRLTVL.

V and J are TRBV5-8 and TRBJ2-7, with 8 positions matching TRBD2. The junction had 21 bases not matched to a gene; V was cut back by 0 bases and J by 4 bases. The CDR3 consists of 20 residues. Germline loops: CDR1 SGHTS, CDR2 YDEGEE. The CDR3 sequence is CASSLADPSIIAGRTYEQYF. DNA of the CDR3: TGTGCCAGCAGCTTGGCCGACCCCTCCATTATAGCGGGACGAACGTACGAGCAGTACTTC.